This is a list of T cell receptor beta chains from one sample in a study of T cell changes during pregnancy in multiple sclerosis. TCRdb's table, derived via immunoSEQ multiplex PCR, lists solely in-frame clones and lacks some. In the table there are about 55,000 clones, roughly 92% of which are singletons. The sequences come from CD8+ T cells from peripheral blood mononuclear cells, collected in the third trimester of pregnancy. These receptors were taken from a female donor with multiple sclerosis, enrolled in a pregnancy study. Both conserved end residues are part of each CDR3. Each record gives: V gene, J gene, CDR3 protein.

V: TRBV19
J: TRBJ1-2
CDR3: CASSIGGQLAFSGYTF

V: TRBV4-3
J: TRBJ2-3
CDR3: CASSQEAMVAGDTQYF

V: TRBV6-5
J: TRBJ2-3
CDR3: CASSGTTYRTDTQYF

V: TRBV7-7
J: TRBJ2-7
CDR3: CASSSTSGNEQYF

V: TRBV9
J: TRBJ2-1
CDR3: CASSGYVLAVYNEQFF

V: TRBV7-9
J: TRBJ2-1
CDR3: CASSPTSGPAYNEQFF

V: TRBV9
J: TRBJ2-7
CDR3: CASSVGWTSGIYEQYF

V: TRBV7-9
J: TRBJ2-1
CDR3: CASSLGKGDLNNEQFF

V: TRBV15
J: TRBJ1-5
CDR3: CATSRAGTGDQPQHF

V: TRBV6-4
J: TRBJ1-3
CDR3: CASSRQGPDLRNTIYF

V: TRBV19
J: TRBJ2-7
CDR3: CASSISHTESYEQYF

V: TRBV4-1
J: TRBJ1-5
CDR3: CASSKGVGGGSNQPQHF

V: TRBV27
J: TRBJ2-7
CDR3: CASSAGLAGVREQYF

V: TRBV4-1
J: TRBJ2-7
CDR3: CASSLLGDYEQYF

V: TRBV6-6
J: TRBJ2-1
CDR3: CASSYENLDEQFF

V: TRBV6-5
J: TRBJ2-1
CDR3: CASSYSREGSHEQFF

V: TRBV7-4
J: TRBJ1-2
CDR3: CASSLEWGEGYGYTF